A single T cell receptor beta chain is shown here with its context. This clonotype has just a few counts. The antigen it recognizes is unknown. The sample holds no much larger clone one base away, and base qualities are not on file. A patient counted as having stable Graves' hyperthyroidism if no progression to ophthalmopathy occurred over 18 months of follow-up. Hyperthyroidism patients were aged 18 to 65 years and newly diagnosed, with disease duration of less than 2 months. The study excluded patients with uncontrolled infections, other autoimmune diseases, pregnancy or lactation. Diagnoses relied on clinical symptoms, serum thyroxine and TRAb, thyroid ultrasound and orbital computed tomography. Ficoll-Paque density gradient centrifugation was used to isolate PBMCs from about 9 ml of fresh peripheral blood. Total RNA was extracted with Trizol reagent, and quality was checked on an Agilent 2100 Bioanalyzer.

The TCR beta CDR3 regions were amplified from the RNA transcripts. The first round of RT-PCR for the TCR CDR3 was performed with the HTBI primer set and the Qiagen OneStep RT-PCR kit. The libraries were constructed in a second round of multiplex PCR and then size-selected and purified. Paired-end sequencing of the libraries was performed with 100 bp reads on an Illumina HiSeq2000. Per the authors' processing: SOAPnuke was used to process the raw data, with reads discarded if the reads contained adapters or uncalled bases, had a mean Phred below 15, or lacked an exact constant-primer or identifier match. COPE v1.2.5 was used to merge high-quality paired reads, and clonotypes were defined as unique nucleotide sequences. MiTCR v1.1 was used to align the clonotypes against IMGT TRBV, TRBD and TRBJ reference segments. The analysis included only V-J combinations with a frequency above 0.0001, which together covered approximately 99% of the repertoires. The TCS score was defined as F50 (clonal expansion) divided by E x V (chaos), with BLOSUM62-based TCRdist calculated between CDR3 peptides within each V-J. Welch's t-statistics and random forest reduced 500 to 650 V-J features to 10 to 15, which were used in a naive Bayes classifier (R e1071). The similarity between thyroid and blood repertoires was quantified using the Morisita-Horn index. TCRdb reprocessed the public reads (quality trimming at Q25 with fastp, clone calling with MiXCR) and kept in-frame beta chains. Merged by CDR3 protein, the rows form single entries marked with the most common genes and DNA. TCRdb assigned the V and J calls; the authors' analysis was not used. The sample table holds hundreds of thousands of distinct CDR3 sequences, of which 35% to 40% were seen once. The leading ten clones occupy 8.9% of the sample.

These data are taken from a study of T cells in Graves' hyperthyroidism and ophthalmopathy (dated by TCRdb to between 2019 and 2020). About the full investigation: Peripheral blood samples were taken at initial diagnosis, before any treatment was given. In addition, the study compared T-cell repertoires in thyroid tissue and in blood from 6 or 7 Graves' hyperthyroidism patients. To identify TCR V-J signatures that set the groups apart, the researchers used a discovery cohort of 100 patients, made up of about 44 with Graves' ophthalmopathy and about 55 with stable Graves' hyperthyroidism. According to the paper, TCR Vbeta CDR3 sequencing was carried out on about 140 peripheral blood samples, which came from approximately 43 ophthalmopathy, 70 to 80 hyperthyroidism and approximately 17 progressor patients. Once sampling was done, hyperthyroidism patients were given methimazole at a starting dose of 30 mg daily, whereas ophthalmopathy patients were given high-dose intravenous methylprednisolone. Whether ophthalmopathy could be predicted prospectively was tested in an independent validation cohort made up of some 20 hyperthyroidism patients plus 17 patients who later progressed to ophthalmopathy. The 75 to 100 discovery patients were randomly split 7:3 into training and test sets.

The full study reports these points: Most expanded thyroid clonotypes (frequency above 0.001) were also found in blood, which suggests that blood repertoires may mirror thyroid immune responses. During validation, the model predicted progression to ophthalmopathy a median of about 5.9 months ahead of onset, with almost 71% sensitivity and almost 75% specificity. Sample size was not statistically predetermined, and blinding of investigators to group allocation was not performed. Ophthalmopathy was separated from stable hyperthyroidism by a 13 V-J signature model, with just over 85% sensitivity and approximately 84% specificity obtained in cross-validation and 80%/75% obtained in testing.

V loses 7 bases, J loses 2 bases, and the germline ends lie 6 bases apart. Via the germline V gene, CDR1 is SGHTA and CDR2 FQGNSA. The CDR3 numbers 13 residues from cysteine through phenylalanine. Of all the DNA, just the CDR3 is kept, 39 bases in frame from base 1. The sample comprised blood. The clonotype originates from a man in his late teens or twenties with Graves' hyperthyroidism. Recombination linked TRBV7-2 to TRBJ2-6, with no D gene named confidently. The nucleotide sequence is given as TGTGCCAGCATGATGACTGGGGCCAACGTCCTGACTTTC. Translated, this gives CASMMTGANVLTF.